These 11 T cell receptor beta chains originate from one sample sequenced in a study of OX40 agonist ivuxolimab in advanced cancers. The protocol was immunoSEQ multiplex PCR, while the TCRdb copy is restricted to in-frame clones and leaves out a portion. The data show more than 80,000 clones, about 91% seen once. Sequenced material: CD4+ or CD8+ T cells sorted from blood, taken in a trial of the OX40 agonist ivuxolimab. The source of these receptors is an adult with an advanced solid tumor such as melanoma, head and neck, liver or kidney cancer.

Regarding this clone: Other DNA sequences in this specimen translate into the identical CDR3. The chain uses TRBV5-6 and TRBJ2-5; D could derive from TRBD1 or TRBD2 (5 bases each). V was pared by 0 bases and J by 5 bases, with 11 bases between. This CDR3 region has 14 residues. In germline, CDR1 is SGHDT, CDR2 YYEEEE. CDR3 coding DNA: TGTGCCAGCAGCTTGGGTCAGGGAGTCGAGACCCAGTACTTC. Translating gives CASSLGQGVETQYF.

The chain combines TRBV7-9 with TRBJ1-1; maybe TRBD1 (5 bases). CDR3 size: 15 residues. Germline-derived CDR1 and CDR2 are SEHNR and FQNEAQ (reference sequence). Trimming removed 1 base from V and 2 bases from J, with 11 bases in between. CDR3: CASSLGGTVNTEAFF. The CDR3 DNA sequence: TGTGCCAGCAGCTTAGGGGGGACCGTTAACACTGAAGCTTTCTTT.

This chain links TRBV6-6 with TRBJ1-3, with 7 bases matching TRBD1. The CDR3 extends over 14 amino acids. V shed 6 bases and J 0 bases; nucleotides not matched to a gene: 2. CDR1 MNHNY and CDR2 SVGAGI come from the germline V gene (reference sequence). Written as DNA, the CDR3 is TGTGCCAGCAGATCAGGGGGCTCTGGAAACACCATATATTTT. Translated: CASRSGGSGNTIYF.

The genes are TRBV2 and TRBJ1-1; 7 bases map to TRBD1. The ends lost 7 bases at V and 4 bases at J; junction bases unmatched: 9. CDR1 SNHLY and CDR2 FYNNEI come from the germline V gene. The CDR3 is 14 amino acids. CDR3 bases: TGTGCCAGCAAAACGGACAGGTCCGGCACTGAAGCTTTCTTT. As protein: CASKTDRSGTEAFF.

Only one count was recorded for this clone. The chain couples TRBV27 to TRBJ2-3; 11 bases map to TRBD2. The CDR3 consists of 18 residues. V shed 4 bases and J 0 bases; nucleotides not matched to a gene: 9. CDR1 MNHEY and CDR2 SMNVEV come from the germline V gene (reference sequence). CDR3 in amino acids: CASSSGLAGMPSTDTQYF. The CDR3 DNA follows: TGTGCCAGCAGTTCCGGACTAGCGGGCATGCCTAGCACAGATACGCAGTATTTT.

V gene TRBV6-6 combines with J gene TRBJ2-7, with 10 positions matching TRBD2. With 5 bases clipped from V and 5 bases from J, the junction kept 6 bases outside the gene matches. From germline, CDR1 is MNHNY and CDR2 SVGAGI (reference sequence). The CDR3 runs to 14 residues. The chain's CDR3 is CASSPGTSDHEQYF. In DNA, the CDR3 is TGTGCCAGCAGTCCCGGGACTAGCGACCACGAGCAGTACTTC.

This clone showed up just a few times. The V call is TRBV6-6, the J call TRBJ1-1; D unresolved. Trimming removed 8 bases at V and 1 base at J, with 11 bases between. CDR1 is MNHNY, CDR2 SVGAGI, per germline (reference sequence). The CDR3 totals 13 residues. This CDR3 is CASFLVGNTEAFF. The CDR3 DNA reads as TGTGCCAGCTTCCTTGTGGGGAACACTGAAGCTTTCTTT.

The V call is TRBV7-9, the J call TRBJ1-4; maybe TRBD1 (5 bases). The CDR3 covers 14 residues. CDR1 and CDR2 from the germline V gene are SEHNR and FQNEAQ (reference sequence). V was trimmed by 1 base and J by 10 bases, leaving 13 bases between them. CDR3 sequence: CASSLVPPQGKLFF. The DNA of the CDR3 is TGTGCCAGCAGCTTAGTCCCGCCCCAGGGAAAACTGTTTTTT.

The rearrangement links TRBV5-6 to TRBJ2-2; TRBD1 aligns across 8 bases. The germline V gene encodes CDR1 SGHDT and CDR2 YYEEEE. The CDR3 totals 14 residues. V lost 5 bases, J lost 8 bases, and 8 bases stayed unmatched. The CDR3 DNA reads TGTGCCAGCAGGCCGCAGGGGGCGCAAGGGGAGCTGTTTTTT. It codes for CASRPQGAQGELFF. The variable domain in full, completed from reference TRBV5-6 and TRBJ2-2, reads DAGVTQSPTHLIKTRGQQVTLRCSPKSGHDTVSWYQQALGQGPQFIFQYYEEEERQRGNFPDRFSGHQFPNYSSELNVNALLLGDSALYLCASRPQGAQGELFFGEGSRLTVL.

This clone has a single count. The chain has TRBV11-2 and TRBJ2-1; weak D call: TRBD2 (5 bases). The CDR3 has 12 residues. V gave up 5 bases and J gave up 7 bases, with 9 bases separating them. CDR1 and CDR2 from the germline V gene are SGHAT and FQNNGV. CDR3 loop: CASSKLGNEQFF. In nucleotides, the CDR3 is TGTGCCAGCAGCAAACTAGGGAATGAGCAGTTCTTC.

The chain couples TRBV4-2 to TRBJ1-2, with a weak D call TRBD1 (6 bases). The CDR3 consists of 16 residues. Trimming stripped 3 bases from V and 4 bases from J, with 18 bases between. Looked up from germline, CDR1 is LGHNA and CDR2 is YNFKEQ. Here the CDR3 DNA reads TGTGCCAGCAGCCACCACACAGGGTCTCTTGGCTATGGCTACACCTTC. It specifies CASSHHTGSLGYGYTF.